The 30 T cell receptor beta chains reported below all come from one sample, sequenced in a study of PD-1 blockade in classical Hodgkin lymphoma. Produced via immunoSEQ multiplex PCR; TCRdb's table is partial and in-frame only. The table shows around 26,000 clones, with roughly 82% occurring only once. Every one of the patients relapsed after autologous stem cell transplantation (brentuximab vedotin exposure was variable). The sample was peripheral blood mononuclear cells (PBMCs), taken before the second cycle of nivolumab. The receptor set was obtained from a human donor with classical Hodgkin lymphoma.

The chain is built from TRBV30 and TRBJ1-4; D ambiguous. CDR1 is GTSNPN and CDR2 is SVGIG in the germline V gene (reference sequence). Deletions cut 3 bases from V and 0 bases from J, with 17 bases between. The CDR3 contains 17 residues. CDR3 sequence: CAWSRFPYRTTNEKLFF. The CDR3 region has the DNA TGTGCCTGGAGCCGATTCCCCTACAGAACAACTAATGAAAAACTGTTTTTT.

V is TRBV7-8 and J is TRBJ1-2, with D unresolved. CDR1 and CDR2 from the germline V gene are SGHVS and FQNEAQ. CDR3 length: 13 residues. V dropped 0 bases and J dropped 6 bases, with 8 bases sitting between them. DNA of the CDR3: TGTGCCAGCAGCTTAGCCCTGATAGATGGCTACACCTTC. Its translation: CASSLALIDGYTF. Drawing the rest from reference TRBV7-8 and TRBJ1-2, the complete variable domain is GAGVSQSPRYKVAKRGQDVALRCDPISGHVSLFWYQQALGQGPEFLTYFQNEAQLDKSGLPSDRFFAERPEGSVSTLKIQRTQQEDSAVYLCASSLALIDGYTFGSGTRLTVV.

The chain recombines TRBV10-3 with TRBJ1-3; D perhaps matches TRBD1 (5 bases). The V gene's germline CDR1 is ENHRY and CDR2 SYGVKD. V was pared by 8 bases and J by 0 bases, with 11 bases between. The CDR3 loop spans 14 amino acids. The CDR3 is CAIRDPPSGNTIYF. The CDR3 DNA reads TGTGCCATCCGGGACCCACCCTCTGGAAACACCATATATTTT.

The chain joins TRBV4-3 to TRBJ1-1; 7 nucleotides agree with TRBD1. Germline-derived CDR1 and CDR2 are LGHNA and YSLEER. The CDR3 is 15 residues long. The ends lost 1 base at V and 2 bases at J; junction bases unmatched: 4. CDR3: CASSQGYRGNTEAFF. The CDR3, as DNA: TGCGCCAGCAGCCAAGGGTACAGGGGAAACACTGAAGCTTTCTTT.

The J gene is TRBJ1-1, the V gene TRBV12-5; 8 nucleotides align to TRBD1. J lost 4 bases, V lost 1 base, and 2 bases had no gene match. In germline, CDR1 is LGHNT, CDR2 FRNRAP. This CDR3 has 14 residues. The DNA for the CDR3 is TGTGCTAGTGGTTTGGCCAGGGGGCTCACTGAAGCTTTCTTT. Amino acid sequence: CASGLARGLTEAFF.

This clone was seen a few times. This chain joins TRBV7-3 and TRBJ1-1; D uncertain. The germline V and J ends were trimmed by 5 bases and 8 bases, with 15 bases remaining between them. The germline gives CDR1 SGHTA, CDR2 FQGTGA. The CDR3 has 13 amino acids. The CDR3 reads CASSPNGVLEAFF. In nucleotides, the CDR3 is TGTGCCAGCAGCCCTAACGGGGTTTTGGAAGCTTTCTTT.

This chain uses TRBV19 with TRBJ1-2, with 9 bases that match TRBD1. CDR3 size: 15 residues. Germline CDR1 and CDR2: LNHDA and SQIVND (reference sequence). Trimming cost V 6 bases and J 5 bases; bases outside gene matches: 10. The CDR3 nucleotides read TGTGCCAGTAGCCACACTACAGGGGGCGCATATGGCTACACCTTC. Protein: CASSHTTGGAYGYTF.

This sequence joins TRBV6-5 and TRBJ1-6; the D gene is possibly TRBD1 (5 bases). V was clipped by 4 bases and J by 5 bases, with 15 bases between them. The CDR3 spans 16 residues. CDR1 is MNHEY, CDR2 SVGAGI, per germline. CDR3 in DNA: TGTGCCAGCAGTTCTTGGTCAGGGCAGAATAATTCACCCCTCCACTTT. Amino acid sequence: CASSSWSGQNNSPLHF.

This sequence joins TRBV5-1 and TRBJ1-4; TRBD1 might be the D (6 bases). Trimming removed 0 bases from V and 0 bases from J, with 9 bases in between. Germline-derived CDR1 and CDR2 are SGHRS and YFSETQ. This CDR3 contains 16 residues. This chain's CDR3 is CASSLVQGATNEKLFF. CDR3 nucleotides: TGCGCCAGCAGCTTGGTACAGGGTGCAACTAATGAAAAACTGTTTTTT. The whole variable domain, filled in from reference TRBV5-1 and TRBJ1-4, reads KAGVTQTPRYLIKTRGQQVTLSCSPISGHRSVSWYQQTPGQGLQFLFEYFSETQRNKGNFPGRFSGRQFSNSRSEMNVSTLELGDSALYLCASSLVQGATNEKLFFGSGTQLSVL.

The chain links TRBV7-9 to TRBJ2-3; D is possibly TRBD1 (6 bases). This CDR3 has 14 residues. Germline lookup yields CDR1 SEHNR and CDR2 FQNEAQ (reference sequence). Trimming cost V 1 base and J 1 base, with 6 bases left between them. The CDR3 loop reads CASSLEGGTDTQYF. The CDR3, as DNA: TGTGCCAGCAGCTTAGAGGGGGGCACAGATACGCAGTATTTT.

The chain is built from TRBV6-5 and TRBJ2-1, with 7 positions matching TRBD2. Trimming took 2 bases from V and 9 from J; bases not matched to a gene: 4. CDR3 length equals 13 residues. Germline V gene data show CDR1 as MNHEY and CDR2 as SVGAGI. CDR3 amino acids: CASSYGGGGEQFF. The CDR3 region has the DNA TGTGCCAGCAGTTACGGGGGGGGTGGTGAGCAGTTCTTC.

The CDR3 nucleotides read TGTGCCAGCAGTGAAGGGGGGGCGGTCTTCCGCCACGAGCAGTACTTC. Its protein is CASSEGGAVFRHEQYF. The chain joins TRBV2 to TRBJ2-7, with D perhaps being TRBD1 or TRBD2 (6 bases each). V shed 1 base and J shed 5 bases, with 18 bases lying between them. This CDR3 contains 16 residues. Germline V gene sequence: CDR1 SNHLY, CDR2 FYNNEI.

The chain links TRBV6-5 to TRBJ2-1; D unresolved. There are 12 residues in the CDR3. Germline lookup yields CDR1 MNHEY and CDR2 SVGAGI. Trimming stripped 4 bases from V and 4 bases from J, with 5 bases between. CDR3 nucleotides: TGTGCCAGCAGTTTAGGGTACAATGAGCAGTTCTTC. Amino acid sequence: CASSLGYNEQFF.

The J gene is TRBJ2-3, the V gene TRBV4-3; 7 bases align to TRBD1. The CDR3 is 14 residues long. The germline V gene has CDR1 LGHNA and CDR2 YSLEER. Trimming took 4 bases from V and 6 from J; bases not matched to a gene: 7. CDR3 sequence: CASSLNRGFDTQYF. The DNA for the CDR3 is TGCGCCAGCAGCCTAAACAGGGGTTTCGATACGCAGTATTTT.

In this sample, this clone turned up a few times. V is TRBV30 and J is TRBJ2-2; 9 bases match TRBD1. CDR1 and CDR2 from the germline V gene are GTSNPN and SVGIG (reference sequence). This CDR3 has 16 amino acids. J lost 2 bases, V lost 2 bases, and 6 bases had no gene match. The CDR3 region is CAWSRWTGANTGELFF. The CDR3 nucleotides read TGTGCCTGGAGTCGCTGGACAGGGGCAAACACCGGGGAGCTGTTTTTT. Using reference TRBV30 and TRBJ2-2 for the parts outside the CDR3, the full variable domain is SQTIHQWPATLVQPVGSPLSLECTVEGTSNPNLYWYRQAAGRGLQLLFYSVGIGQISSEVPQNLSASRPQDRQFILSSKKLLLSDSGFYLCAWSRWTGANTGELFFGEGSRLTVL.

V and J are TRBV6-6 and TRBJ2-1; weak D call: TRBD1 (5 bases). The germline V gene has CDR1 MNHNY and CDR2 SVGAGI (reference sequence). The CDR3 consists of 15 residues. The V end was cut by 2 bases, the J end by 2 bases, with 10 bases between. The CDR3 DNA follows: TGTGCCAGCAGTTACGTACAGGCAACCTACAATGAGCAGTTCTTC. It specifies CASSYVQATYNEQFF.

This clone was counted once. This chain joins TRBV9 and TRBJ2-7; 8 bases are shared with TRBD2. The CDR3 has 15 amino acids. The V gene's germline CDR1 is SGDLS and CDR2 YYNGEE. The V segment lost 0 bases and the J segment 3 bases; nucleotides outside the gene matches: 5. CDR3 coding DNA: TGTGCCAGCAGCGTAGGAGCGGGGGCCTACTACGAGCAGTACTTC. The encoded protein is CASSVGAGAYYEQYF.

This chain connects TRBV2 to TRBJ2-7; D possibly uses TRBD1 or TRBD2 (6 bases each). Germline-derived CDR1 and CDR2 are SNHLY and FYNNEI. This CDR3 comprises 15 residues. Trimming pared 8 bases from V and 1 base from J, leaving 18 bases between. The CDR3 nucleotides are TGTGCCAGCGTGAGGGGCCGGGGGCCTTCCTACGAGCAGTACTTC. This translates into CASVRGRGPSYEQYF. Full variable domain (outside the CDR3, taken from reference TRBV2 and TRBJ2-7): EPEVTQTPSHQVTQMGQEVILRCVPISNHLYFYWYRQILGQKVEFLVSFYNNEISEKSEIFDDQFSVERPDGSNFTLKIRSTKLEDSAMYFCASVRGRGPSYEQYFGPGTRLTVT.

This clone has more than one count but fewer than ten. The rearrangement links TRBV21-1 to TRBJ2-2; no DNA check was done on the table's D call, TRBD1. TRBV21-1 is classified as a pseudogene. CDR3 length: 17 amino acids. In DNA form, the CDR3 reads TGTGCCAGCAGCAAAGACAGGGCAGGGGTAAGGCACCGGGGAGCTGTTTTT. This encodes CASSKDRAGVRHRGAVF.

This rearrangement joins TRBV19 to TRBJ1-1; D not certain. Germline values: CDR1 LNHDA, CDR2 SQIVND (reference sequence). The CDR3 has 11 amino acids. Between the trimmed V and J ends, which lost 3 bases and 4 bases, there was a span of 3 bases. The CDR3, as DNA: TGTGCCAGTAGTATGGGCACTGAAGCTTTCTTT. As protein: CASSMGTEAFF.

V and J are TRBV7-2 and TRBJ1-5; tentative D call: TRBD1 (5 bases). Per the germline V gene, CDR1 is SGHTA and CDR2 is FQGNSA. V shed 11 bases and J shed 6 bases, with 14 bases lying between them. There are 12 residues in the CDR3. For the CDR3, the DNA is TGTGCCGCCAGGCAGGGAGGTCAGCCCCAGCATTTT. This translates into CAARQGGQPQHF.

The CDR3 coding sequence is TGTGCCAGCAGCTTAGGGACAGCCTACAATGAGCAGTTCTTC. Protein sequence: CASSLGTAYNEQFF. The gene calls are TRBV7-3 and TRBJ2-1; 7 bases map to TRBD1. Germline CDR1 SGHTA, CDR2 FQGTGA. Germline trimming cut 2 bases from V and 2 bases from J; bases unmatched to any gene: 0. The CDR3 length is 14 residues.

The V and J genes are TRBV18 and TRBJ1-2; weak D call: TRBD1 (5 bases). CDR3 length: 13 amino acids. V lost 2 bases and J lost 12, with 16 bases in between. The germline CDR1 and CDR2 sequences are KGHSH and LQKENI. As DNA, the CDR3 is TGTGCCAGCTCACCAGGGAGCGGGAGGGACCACACCTTC. Protein product: CASSPGSGRDHTF.

A few counts support this clone. The gene calls are TRBV7-7 and TRBJ2-5; D gene uncertain. Per the germline V gene, CDR1 is SSHAT and CDR2 is FNYEAQ (reference sequence). The CDR3 sequence is 14 residues long. V was clipped by 2 bases and J by 2 bases, with 9 bases between them. CDR3 sequence: CASSLNRGQETQYF. CDR3 DNA sequence: TGTGCCAGCAGCTTAAACCGAGGTCAAGAGACCCAGTACTTC.

The chain combines TRBV27 with TRBJ1-2, with TRBD1 matching over 9 bases. V shed 5 bases and J 7 bases; nucleotides not matched to a gene: 5. Germline V gene lookup returns CDR1 MNHEY and CDR2 SMNVEV (reference sequence). The CDR3 totals 13 residues. The CDR3 protein is CASSEQGASGYTF. CDR3 sequence (DNA): TGTGCCAGCAGTGAACAGGGGGCCAGTGGCTACACCTTC.

The chain recombines TRBV7-2 with TRBJ2-3; 8 bases match TRBD2. The CDR3 extends over 16 amino acids. Germline loops: CDR1 SGHTA, CDR2 FQGNSA. J gave up 1 base and V 5 bases, and 8 bases lay outside the gene matches. The CDR3: CASSPRGGAGTDTQYF. The CDR3 DNA is TGTGCCAGCAGCCCTCGGGGGGGGGCGGGCACAGATACGCAGTATTTT.

This clone was picked up a small number of times. This chain links TRBV5-1 with TRBJ2-5, with TRBD1 identical over 9 bases. This CDR3 spans 13 amino acids. The V segment lost 4 bases and the J segment 4 bases; nucleotides outside the gene matches: 2. CDR1 and CDR2 (germline): SGHRS, YFSETQ. The CDR3 is CASSPTGGETQYF. CDR3 DNA sequence: TGCGCCAGCAGCCCGACAGGGGGAGAGACCCAGTACTTC. Complete variable domain (other parts from reference TRBV5-1 and TRBJ2-5): KAGVTQTPRYLIKTRGQQVTLSCSPISGHRSVSWYQQTPGQGLQFLFEYFSETQRNKGNFPGRFSGRQFSNSRSEMNVSTLELGDSALYLCASSPTGGETQYFGPGTRLLVL.

The chain links TRBV6-5 to TRBJ2-2; 13 bases agree with TRBD2. The germline V gene encodes CDR1 MNHEY and CDR2 SVGAGI. Unmatched junction bases numbered 6, after V lost 7 bases and J lost 7 bases. This CDR3 has 15 residues. The CDR3 here is CASKTSGGAGGELFF. The CDR3, as DNA: TGTGCCAGCAAAACTAGCGGGGGGGCTGGCGGGGAGCTGTTTTTT.

V and J are TRBV6-6 and TRBJ1-1, with no clear D. The germline V gene has CDR1 MNHNY and CDR2 SVGAGI (reference sequence). This CDR3 spans 14 amino acids. V was cut by 5 bases and J by 1 base, with 11 bases left in between. The CDR3 DNA reads TGTGCCAGCAGTCCCACGACGGCGAACACTGAAGCTTTCTTT. It yields the protein CASSPTTANTEAFF.

This clone has a handful of counts. This chain links TRBV19 with TRBJ1-2, with 8 positions matching TRBD1. Germline CDR1 is LNHDA and CDR2 is SQIVND (reference sequence). J lost 6 bases, V lost 6 bases, and 6 bases had no gene match. The CDR3 length is 13 residues. The CDR3 DNA is TGTGCCAGTAGGTCCCCGACAGGGGATGGCTACACCTTC. Translated: CASRSPTGDGYTF.